This is a list of T cell receptor beta chains from one sample in a study of cytomegalovirus exposure and HLA in healthy donors. Measured with immunoSEQ multiplex PCR; TCRdb has only the in-frame clones, and not every one. Of 200,000 or so clones in the sample, approximately 87% were seen once. The sequencing sample was made of PBMCs. The origin of the receptors is a human donor in good health. Each CDR3 is given with its conserved first and last residue. Each record gives: J gene, D gene, CDR3 length, V gene, clone size, CDR3 DNA, CDR3 protein. A D gene is named only where the DNA matches it firmly. Clone size is stated in some rows and not others, as once, few, many or a class when expanded.

J: TRBJ2-7
D: -
length: 13
V: TRBV5-1
size: once
DNA: TGCGCCAGCAGCTTTCGGACAGCCTACGAGCAGTACTTC
CDR3: CASSFRTAYEQYF

J: TRBJ2-7
D: -
length: 17
V: TRBV6-1
size: -
DNA: TGTGCCAGCAGTGAAGCCTTTAGGACAGTTTTCCCCTACGAGCAGTACTTC
CDR3: CASSEAFRTVFPYEQYF

J: TRBJ1-1
D: -
length: 18
V: TRBV7-9
size: -
DNA: TGTGCCAGCAGCTTAGGAAGGGCGGGGCCCGTAATGAACACTGAAGCTTTCTTT
CDR3: CASSLGRAGPVMNTEAFF

J: TRBJ2-7
D: TRBD1
length: 15
V: TRBV5-6
size: -
DNA: TGTGCCAGCAGCTCTGGACAGGGGGCATTTCACGAGCAGTACTTC
CDR3: CASSSGQGAFHEQYF

J: TRBJ2-7
D: -
length: 15
V: TRBV6-5
size: once
DNA: TGTGCCAGCAGTTACTCGGAGGGGATCTCCTACGAGCAGTACTTC
CDR3: CASSYSEGISYEQYF

J: TRBJ2-1
D: TRBD2
length: 17
V: TRBV5-4
size: -
DNA: TGTGCCAGCAGCGGGGGCCTTCGGCGGGAGGGCCTTAATGAGCAGTTCTTC
CDR3: CASSGGLRREGLNEQFF

J: TRBJ2-7
D: TRBD1
length: 16
V: TRBV5-4
size: few
DNA: TGTGCCAGCAGGCAATCCGGGACAGGGAACTCCTACGAGCAGTACTTC
CDR3: CASRQSGTGNSYEQYF

J: TRBJ1-4
D: -
length: 16
V: TRBV6-1
size: -
DNA: TGTGCCAGCAGTGTCCACGCGGGGCCCATTAATGAAAAACTGTTTTTT
CDR3: CASSVHAGPINEKLFF

J: TRBJ2-6
D: -
length: 17
V: TRBV7-6
size: -
DNA: TGTGCCAGCAGCGCATACTATGCCGGCTCTGGGGCCAACGTCCTGACTTTC
CDR3: CASSAYYAGSGANVLTF

J: TRBJ1-5
D: TRBD1
length: 15
V: TRBV4-2
size: once
DNA: TGTGCCAGCAGCCAAACCGGGACAGTCTATCAGCCCCAGCATTTT
CDR3: CASSQTGTVYQPQHF

J: TRBJ2-7
D: TRBD1
length: 15
V: TRBV7-3
size: -
DNA: TGTGCCAGCAGCTTATTTGGGACAGGGGCCTACGAGCAGTACTTC
CDR3: CASSLFGTGAYEQYF

J: TRBJ2-7
D: -
length: 13
V: TRBV27
size: once
DNA: TGTGCCAGCAGTATATCTCAGGGAAACGAGCAGTACTTC
CDR3: CASSISQGNEQYF

J: TRBJ2-7
D: TRBD1
length: 18
V: TRBV6-4
size: -
DNA: TGTGCCAGCAGTGGAGCCAGGACAGGCCGAGAATTATCCTACGAGCAGTACTTC
CDR3: CASSGARTGRELSYEQYF

J: TRBJ2-3
D: -
length: 14
V: TRBV5-1
size: few
DNA: TGCGCCAGCAGCTGGGCAGGGAGCACAGATACGCAGTATTTT
CDR3: CASSWAGSTDTQYF

J: TRBJ2-5
D: TRBD2
length: 15
V: TRBV2
size: -
DNA: TGTGCCAGCACAAGGGGGGTAGCGGGAAAAGAGACCCAGTACTTC
CDR3: CASTRGVAGKETQYF

J: TRBJ2-1
D: -
length: 14
V: TRBV30
size: -
DNA: TGTGCCTGGAGTAAGGGGCGGGGATACAATGAGCAGTTCTTC
CDR3: CAWSKGRGYNEQFF

J: TRBJ2-7
D: TRBD2
length: 15
V: TRBV11-2
size: few
DNA: TGTGCCAGCAGCACGCCACTGGCGGGAGAACACGAGCAGTACTTC
CDR3: CASSTPLAGEHEQYF

J: TRBJ2-7
D: TRBD1
length: 13
V: TRBV9
size: -
DNA: TGTGCCAGCGGCACAGGGGGCTTCGGCGAGCAGTACTTC
CDR3: CASGTGGFGEQYF

J: TRBJ2-7
D: TRBD2
length: 12
V: TRBV10-3
size: few
DNA: TGTGCCATGGGGACTAGCGCCCAAGAGCAGTACTTC
CDR3: CAMGTSAQEQYF

J: TRBJ2-3
D: TRBD2
length: 15
V: TRBV7-2
size: -
DNA: TGTGCCAGCAGCTTAGGTCTAGCGGGAGGGGGACGGCAGTATTTT
CDR3: CASSLGLAGGGRQYF

J: TRBJ2-1
D: TRBD2
length: 14
V: TRBV6-6
size: -
DNA: TGTGCCAGCAGTTACGAACTAGCGGGGGCTGAGCAGTTCTTC
CDR3: CASSYELAGAEQFF

J: TRBJ2-1
D: TRBD2
length: 16
V: TRBV9
size: once
DNA: TGTGCCAGCAGCGTAGGGGACTACCCTACCTACAATGAGCAGTTCTTC
CDR3: CASSVGDYPTYNEQFF

J: TRBJ2-7
D: -
length: 18
V: TRBV7-3
size: -
DNA: TGTGCCAGCAGCTTAAAATGGCCCGGAGGGGGAGGGTATGACGAGCAGTACTTC
CDR3: CASSLKWPGGGGYDEQYF

J: TRBJ2-5
D: -
length: 13
V: TRBV30
size: -
DNA: TGTGCCTGGAGTGGGCAGTTCCAAGAGACCCAGTACTTC
CDR3: CAWSGQFQETQYF

J: TRBJ1-1
D: -
length: 18
V: TRBV27
size: -
DNA: TGTGCCAGCAGTTTATTCCCAGCGGTGAGTCCCATGAACACTGAAGCTTTCTTT
CDR3: CASSLFPAVSPMNTEAFF

J: TRBJ1-1
D: -
length: 17
V: TRBV21-1
size: -
DNA: TGTGCCAGCAGTTCTTGGCGTAACGGGGGTTTGAACACTGAAGCTTTCTTT
CDR3: CASSSWRNGGLNTEAFF

J: TRBJ2-7
D: -
length: 13
V: TRBV5-4
size: -
DNA: TGTGCCAGCAGCTCGGACTATTCCTACGAGCAGTACTTC
CDR3: CASSSDYSYEQYF

J: TRBJ2-5
D: TRBD2
length: 14
V: TRBV7-2
size: -
DNA: TGTGCCAGCAGCTTATCTACTAGCGAGGAGACCCAGTACTTC
CDR3: CASSLSTSEETQYF

J: TRBJ2-1
D: -
length: 16
V: TRBV7-9
size: -
DNA: TGTGCCAGCAGCCCCACCAGGGGCGGTGCCTACAATGAGCAGTTCTTC
CDR3: CASSPTRGGAYNEQFF

J: TRBJ2-7
D: -
length: 13
V: TRBV9
size: -
DNA: TGTGCCAGCAGTTATAATTCCGGGTACGAGCAGTACTTC
CDR3: CASSYNSGYEQYF

J: TRBJ2-5
D: -
length: 15
V: TRBV4-3
size: -
DNA: TGCGCCAGCAGCCAAGGAGGGGCGGGGCGGGGGACCCAGTACTTC
CDR3: CASSQGGAGRGTQYF

J: TRBJ2-3
D: TRBD2
length: 16
V: TRBV6-1
size: -
DNA: TGTGCCAGCAGTGCACGACTAGCGGGAGGGACAGATACGCAGTATTTT
CDR3: CASSARLAGGTDTQYF

J: TRBJ2-2
D: TRBD1
length: 15
V: TRBV5-1
size: -
DNA: TGCGCCAGCAGCTTGGACAGGGGCGGCACCGGGGAGCTGTTTTTT
CDR3: CASSLDRGGTGELFF

J: TRBJ1-2
D: TRBD1
length: 15
V: TRBV12-5
size: -
DNA: TGTGCTAGTGGTCCCCGTCGGGACAGGGTCGATGGCTACACCTTC
CDR3: CASGPRRDRVDGYTF

J: TRBJ2-3
D: -
length: 12
V: TRBV2
size: -
DNA: TGTGCCAGCAGGGCAGGGACAGATACGCAGTATTTT
CDR3: CASRAGTDTQYF

J: TRBJ1-1
D: TRBD1
length: 15
V: TRBV25-1
size: once
DNA: TGTGCCAGCAGTGAATGGGGGACAGGGAACACTGAAGCTTTCTTT
CDR3: CASSEWGTGNTEAFF

J: TRBJ1-1
D: TRBD1
length: 17
V: TRBV28
size: -
DNA: TGTGCCAGCAGTTCCCCAGCCCTACAGGGGGCGCGTAGTGAAGCTTTCTTT
CDR3: CASSSPALQGARSEAFF